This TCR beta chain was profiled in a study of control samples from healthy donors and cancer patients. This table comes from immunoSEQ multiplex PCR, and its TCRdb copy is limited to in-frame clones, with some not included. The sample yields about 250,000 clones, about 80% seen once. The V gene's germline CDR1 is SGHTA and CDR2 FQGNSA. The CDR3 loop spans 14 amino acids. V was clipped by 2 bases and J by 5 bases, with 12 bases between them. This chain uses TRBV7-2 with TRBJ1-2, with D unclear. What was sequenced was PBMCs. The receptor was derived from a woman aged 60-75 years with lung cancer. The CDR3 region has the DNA TGTGCCAGCAGCTTATCCAGGTCAACGTATGGCTACACCTTC. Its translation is CASSLSRSTYGYTF.